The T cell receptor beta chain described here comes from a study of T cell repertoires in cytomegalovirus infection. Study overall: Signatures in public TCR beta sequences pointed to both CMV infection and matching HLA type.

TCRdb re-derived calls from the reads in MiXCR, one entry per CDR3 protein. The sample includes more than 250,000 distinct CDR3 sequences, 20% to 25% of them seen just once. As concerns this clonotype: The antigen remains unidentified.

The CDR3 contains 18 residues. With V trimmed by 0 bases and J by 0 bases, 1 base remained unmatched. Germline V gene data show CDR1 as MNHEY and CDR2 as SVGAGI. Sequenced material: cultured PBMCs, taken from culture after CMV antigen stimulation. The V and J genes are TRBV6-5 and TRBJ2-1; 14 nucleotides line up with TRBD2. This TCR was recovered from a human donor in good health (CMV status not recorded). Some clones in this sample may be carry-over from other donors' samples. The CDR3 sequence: CASSYSGTSGSSYNEQFF. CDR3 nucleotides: TGTGCCAGCAGTTACTCCGGGACTAGCGGGAGCTCCTACAATGAGCAGTTCTTC.